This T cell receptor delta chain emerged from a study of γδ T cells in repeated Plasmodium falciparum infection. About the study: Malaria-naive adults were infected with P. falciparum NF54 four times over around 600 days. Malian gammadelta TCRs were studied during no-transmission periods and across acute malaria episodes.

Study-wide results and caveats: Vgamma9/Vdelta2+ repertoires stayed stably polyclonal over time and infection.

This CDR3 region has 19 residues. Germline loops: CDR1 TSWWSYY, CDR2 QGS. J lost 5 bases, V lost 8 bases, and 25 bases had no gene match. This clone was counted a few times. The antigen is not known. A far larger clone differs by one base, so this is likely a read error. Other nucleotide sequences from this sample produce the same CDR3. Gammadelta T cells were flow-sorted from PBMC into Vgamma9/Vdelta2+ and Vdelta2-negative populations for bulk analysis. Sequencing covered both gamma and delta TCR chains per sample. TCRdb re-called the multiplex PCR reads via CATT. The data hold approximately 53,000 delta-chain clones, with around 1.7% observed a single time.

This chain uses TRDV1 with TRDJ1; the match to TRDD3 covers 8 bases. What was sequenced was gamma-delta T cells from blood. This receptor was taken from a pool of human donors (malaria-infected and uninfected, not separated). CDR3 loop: CALKFYRTVLGARTDKLIF. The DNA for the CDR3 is TGTGCTCTTAAATTCTACCGAACGGTACTGGGGGCGCGCACGGATAAACTCATCTTT.